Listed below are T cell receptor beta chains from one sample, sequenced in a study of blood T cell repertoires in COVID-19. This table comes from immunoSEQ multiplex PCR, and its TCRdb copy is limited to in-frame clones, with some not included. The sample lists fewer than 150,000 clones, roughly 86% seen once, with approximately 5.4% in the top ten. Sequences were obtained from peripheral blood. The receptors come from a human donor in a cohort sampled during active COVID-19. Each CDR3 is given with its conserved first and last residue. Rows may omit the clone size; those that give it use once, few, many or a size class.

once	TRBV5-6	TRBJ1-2	CASSVGQGWDGYTF
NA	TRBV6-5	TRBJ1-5	CASNLQGDQPQHF
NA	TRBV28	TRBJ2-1	CASSFRTGSSYNEQFF
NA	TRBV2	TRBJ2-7	CASADRKRTYEQYF
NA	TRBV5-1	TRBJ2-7	CASSAVTGSSYEQYF
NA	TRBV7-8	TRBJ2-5	CASSLAPTSGQTQYF
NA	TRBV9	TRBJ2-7	CASSAGTSQVDEQYF
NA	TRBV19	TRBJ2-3	CASSPGTGADTQYF
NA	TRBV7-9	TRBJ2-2	CASSFKGHGISGELFF
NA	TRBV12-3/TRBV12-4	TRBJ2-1	CASRELAAQFF
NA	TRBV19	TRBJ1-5	CASSIDPRGQGQPQHF
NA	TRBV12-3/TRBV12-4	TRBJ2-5	CASSLRNQETQYF
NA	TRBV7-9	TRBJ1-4	CASSLDRTATNEKLFF
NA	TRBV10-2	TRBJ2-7	CASSDPRKGGYEQYF
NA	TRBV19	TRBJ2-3	CASPNQSGTGGLPDTQYF
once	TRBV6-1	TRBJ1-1	CASSERQGSTEAFF
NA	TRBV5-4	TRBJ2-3	CASSLATSGGWTQYF
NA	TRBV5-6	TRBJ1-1	CASSLARAEAFF
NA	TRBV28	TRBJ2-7	CASSTGTYEQYF
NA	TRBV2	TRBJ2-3	CASSLIRPSGLDTQYF
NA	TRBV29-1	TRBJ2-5	CSVDPSRGRGETQYF
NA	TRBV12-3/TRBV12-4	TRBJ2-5	CASRLAGETQYF
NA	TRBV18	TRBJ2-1	CASSPLRTATGGHNEQFF
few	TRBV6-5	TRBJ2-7	CASSRGRDYEQYF
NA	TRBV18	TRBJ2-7	CASSPPSVTYEQYF
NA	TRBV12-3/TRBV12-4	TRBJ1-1	CASSFSQVTEAFF
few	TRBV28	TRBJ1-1	CASSSRTGEAFF
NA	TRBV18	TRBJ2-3	CASSRIRPGDTQYF
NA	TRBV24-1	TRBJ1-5	CATLGLLGPQHF
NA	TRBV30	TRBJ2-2	CAWTLKLAGVAGELFF
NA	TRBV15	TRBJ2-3	CATSRGRAKTDTQYF
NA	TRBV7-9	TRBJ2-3	CASSPRQGAITDTQYF
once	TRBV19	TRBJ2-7	CASSIADEQYF
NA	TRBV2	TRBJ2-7	CASSPRDRVYEQYF
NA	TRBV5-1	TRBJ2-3	CASSLANYEADTQYF
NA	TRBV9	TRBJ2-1	CASSVEGTSGYNEQFF
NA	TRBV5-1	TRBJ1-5	CASSPLGRGDQPQHF
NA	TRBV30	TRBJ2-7	CACTGQGGYEQYF
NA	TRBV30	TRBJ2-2	CAWRRQKSGELFF
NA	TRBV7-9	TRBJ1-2	CASSLEGAHGYTF
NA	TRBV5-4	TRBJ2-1	CASSLRSSGAYNEQFF
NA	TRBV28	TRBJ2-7	CASSGRGQSYEQYF
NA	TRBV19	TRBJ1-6	CASNREGRYGPNSPLHF
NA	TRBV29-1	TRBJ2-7	CSVPGQGLLYEQYF
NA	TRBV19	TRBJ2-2	CASSMWAANTGELFF
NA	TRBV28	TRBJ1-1	CASSSPQGWNTEAFF
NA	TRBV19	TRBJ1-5	CASRGRGVGNQPQHF
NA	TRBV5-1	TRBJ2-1	CASSSGTGNNEQFF
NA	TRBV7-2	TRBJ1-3	CASSLQGAVDTIYF
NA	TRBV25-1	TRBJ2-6	CASSDWGVYSGANVLTF
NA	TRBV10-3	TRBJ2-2	CATQGRESTNTGELFF
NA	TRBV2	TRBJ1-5	CASTREQPQHF
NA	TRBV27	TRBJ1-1	CASRPTGGNTEAFF
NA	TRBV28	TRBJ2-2	CASSLLGLAGTGELFF
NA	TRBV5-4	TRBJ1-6	CASSPGGQESPLHF